What follows are 28 T cell receptor beta chains derived from one specimen sequenced in a study of cytomegalovirus exposure and HLA in healthy donors (dated by TCRdb to about 2017). Libraries were built with the immunoSEQ multiplex PCR assay. For the multiplex PCR, a mixture combining 60 forward primers for TCR Vbeta segments and 13 reverse primers for TCR Jbeta segments was used. Not all clones reach the TCRdb copy of this immuneACCESS table, which keeps in-frame sequences only. Checked studies attribute under half of the gap to unresolved V genes and leave the rest unexplained. In this sample's table one finds approximately 200,000 clones. The ten top clones hold about 0.74% of the sample. Sequenced input: PBMCs. The origin of the receptors is a boy aged 5-17 years in good health and CMV-seronegative.

The chain employs TRBV10-3 and TRBJ1-5, with D tentatively TRBD1 (6 bases). V gave up 10 bases and J gave up 10 bases, with 23 bases separating them. Germline CDR1 is ENHRY and CDR2 is SYGVKD. The CDR3 runs to 14 residues. The CDR3 reads CATTSGTRSGPQHF. The CDR3 region has the DNA TGTGCCACGACCTCCGGGACAAGGTCGGGCCCCCAGCATTTT.

For this clone: The junction and the germline gene differ at one end; a read error may be behind it. The same CDR3 can be traced to other DNA sequences in this sample. This rearrangement joins TRBV6-5 to TRBJ1-1, with no clear D. CDR1 is MNHEY and CDR2 is SVGAGI in the germline V gene. This CDR3 has 14 residues. Here the CDR3 DNA reads TGCGCCAGCAGTTATAGGCAGGCGAACACTGAAGCTTTCTTT. This encodes CASSYRQANTEAFF.

The gene calls are TRBV2 and TRBJ1-2, with D possibly being TRBD1 (6 bases). V was clipped by 10 bases and J by 8 bases, with 20 bases between them. Looked up from germline, CDR1 is SNHLY and CDR2 is FYNNEI. The CDR3 extends over 13 amino acids. DNA of the CDR3: TGTGCCACCTTACAGGGTGGCGGTAAAGGCTACACCTTC. This encodes CATLQGGGKGYTF.

The J gene is TRBJ1-1, the V gene TRBV2, with TRBD1 matching over 8 bases. The germline V gene encodes CDR1 SNHLY and CDR2 FYNNEI. The length of the CDR3 is 15 residues. Unmatched junction bases numbered 3, after V lost 3 bases and J lost 0 bases. CDR3 coding DNA: TGTGCCAGCAGTGATCTCAGGGGGCTGAACACTGAAGCTTTCTTT. Translating gives CASSDLRGLNTEAFF.

The chain links TRBV21-1 to TRBJ2-1; the DNA was not compared with TRBD1, the D call given in the table. TRBV21-1 is an annotated pseudogene. There are 18 residues in the CDR3. The chain's CDR3 is CASSKEGAGPFLGYEQFF. The CDR3 DNA sequence: TGTGCCAGCAGCAAAGAGGGCGCAGGGCCATTCCTTGGGTATGAGCAGTTCTTC.

The chain employs TRBV27 and TRBJ2-3; the match to TRBD2 covers 14 bases. The CDR3 runs 17 residues. Germline-derived CDR1 and CDR2 are MNHEY and SMNVEV (reference sequence). Trimming removed 2 bases from V and 2 bases from J; junction bases left unmatched: 3. The CDR3 here is CASSLRTSGGNTDTQYF. CDR3 nucleotide sequence: TGTGCCAGCAGTTTACGGACTAGCGGGGGGAACACAGATACGCAGTATTTT.

This chain's CDR3 is CASSFGQDGRNEQFF. The CDR3 DNA reads as TGTGCCAGCAGCTTTGGACAGGACGGAAGGAATGAGCAGTTCTTC. The chain joins TRBV5-6 to TRBJ2-1; 7 nucleotides align to TRBD1. V shed 2 bases, J shed 7 bases, and the junction held 9 bases outside the gene matches. Germline CDR1 SGHDT, CDR2 YYEEEE. This CDR3 has 15 residues. Together with reference TRBV5-6 and TRBJ2-1, the CDR3 gives the full variable domain: DAGVTQSPTHLIKTRGQQVTLRCSPKSGHDTVSWYQQALGQGPQFIFQYYEEEERQRGNFPDRFSGHQFPNYSSELNVNALLLGDSALYLCASSFGQDGRNEQFFGPGTRLTVL.

Of note for this clone: Other DNA sequences in this sample translate to the same CDR3. In DNA, the CDR3 is TGCGCCAGCAGCTTGGATATCTCCTACGAGCAGTACTTC. It is translated as CASSLDISYEQYF. This chain connects TRBV5-1 to TRBJ2-7; D not resolved. The ends were cut back, 0 bases at V and 0 bases at J, with 4 bases in the middle. The CDR3 runs 13 residues. Germline CDR1 and CDR2: SGHRS and YFSETQ.

CDR3 in amino acids: CASKIGTSGTDTQYF. In nucleotides, the CDR3 is TGTGCCAGTAAAATCGGGACTAGCGGCACAGATACGCAGTATTTT. The chain employs TRBV5-4 and TRBJ2-3; 10 nucleotides agree with TRBD2. There are 15 residues in the CDR3. Trimming at V came to 8 bases and at J to 1 base, leaving 7 bases not matched to a gene. CDR1 and CDR2 from the germline V gene are SGHNT and YYREEE (reference sequence).

The genes are TRBV28 and TRBJ2-7, with D tentatively TRBD1 (6 bases). Trimming took off 6 bases at V and 2 bases at J, with 14 bases between the two ends. This CDR3 region has 14 residues. CDR1 MDHEN and CDR2 SYDVKM come from the germline V gene. CDR3 residues: CASSGTPLTYEQYF. CDR3 DNA: TGTGCCAGCAGCGGGACACCATTGACCTACGAGCAGTACTTC.

The chain joins TRBV7-8 to TRBJ2-1; 7 positions agree with TRBD2. The germline gives CDR1 SGHVS, CDR2 FQNEAQ. The CDR3 is made up of 16 amino acids. With 3 bases clipped from V and 3 bases from J, the junction kept 8 bases outside the gene matches. CDR3 sequence (DNA): TGTGCCAGCAGCTTCTTAGGGACTAACCACTACAATGAGCAGTTCTTC. It yields the protein CASSFLGTNHYNEQFF.

This sequence joins TRBV30 and TRBJ1-6, with D maybe TRBD1 (5 bases). CDR3 length: 14 residues. Germline CDR1 GTSNPN, CDR2 SVGIG (reference sequence). V shed 2 bases and J shed 9 bases, with 14 bases lying between them. CDR3 amino acids: CAWSYGQGSSPLHF. In DNA form, the CDR3 reads TGTGCCTGGAGTTATGGGCAGGGAAGTTCACCCCTCCACTTT.

The chain recombines TRBV5-1 with TRBJ1-2, with no clear D. Deletions cut 0 bases from V and 1 base from J, with 13 bases between. CDR1 and CDR2 from the germline V gene are SGHRS and YFSETQ. This CDR3 is 16 amino acids long. The CDR3 DNA is TGCGCCAGCAGCTTGGATGGAAGGCAGCGTAACTATGGCTACACCTTC. Protein: CASSLDGRQRNYGYTF.

As DNA, the CDR3 is TGTGCCACCAGCAGCCCGGACAGCACTGAAGCTTTCTTT. Translation: CATSSPDSTEAFF. J is TRBJ1-1 and V is TRBV15, with D perhaps TRBD1 (6 bases). The CDR3 totals 13 residues. Trimming took off 3 bases at V and 4 bases at J, with 9 bases between the two ends. The V gene's germline CDR1 is LNHNV and CDR2 YYDKDF (reference sequence).

This chain uses TRBV10-3 with TRBJ1-1, with 9 bases matching TRBD1. V was pared by 2 bases and J by 4 bases, with 8 bases of the junction left unmatched. Germline values: CDR1 ENHRY, CDR2 SYGVKD. The CDR3 runs to 16 residues. CDR3 region: CAISEPGTGSTTEAFF. CDR3 nucleotide sequence: TGTGCCATCAGTGAGCCCGGGACAGGGTCGACCACTGAAGCTTTCTTT.

The gene calls are TRBV7-2 and TRBJ2-2; 9 positions agree with TRBD2. CDR1 is SGHTA and CDR2 is FQGNSA in the germline V gene. V gave up 5 bases and J gave up 1 base; unmatched junction bases: 5. The CDR3 is made up of 16 amino acids. The chain's CDR3 is CASSPGTSKNTGELFF. The CDR3 nucleotides are TGTGCCAGCAGCCCCGGGACTAGCAAGAACACCGGGGAGCTGTTTTTT. Complete variable domain (other parts from reference TRBV7-2 and TRBJ2-2): GAGVSQSPSNKVTEKGKDVELRCDPISGHTALYWYRQSLGQGLEFLIYFQGNSAPDKSGLPSDRFSAERTGGSVSTLTIQRTQQEDSAVYLCASSPGTSKNTGELFFGEGSRLTVL.

The chain recombines TRBV19 with TRBJ1-1; a possible D gene is TRBD1 (6 bases). The CDR3 totals 14 residues. Germline V CDR1 and CDR2: LNHDA, SQIVND (reference sequence). The V end was cut by 6 bases, the J end by 5 bases, with 16 bases between. CDR3 residues: CASSRTGPNTEAFF. In DNA form, the CDR3 reads TGTGCCAGTAGCCGCACAGGGCCTAATACTGAAGCTTTCTTT.

This chain joins TRBV7-2 and TRBJ1-1; D is uncertain. CDR1 is SGHTA and CDR2 is FQGNSA in the germline V gene. The CDR3 extends over 12 amino acids. The V and J ends lost 5 bases and 3 bases respectively, with 7 bases between them. The CDR3 DNA reads as TGTGCCAGCAGCCGGGGTGACACTGAAGCTTTCTTT. This encodes CASSRGDTEAFF.

The V and J genes are TRBV15 and TRBJ1-1; D call uncertain. The CDR3 totals 11 residues. The V and J ends lost 5 bases and 3 bases respectively, with 4 bases between them. Germline V lookup: CDR1 LNHNV, CDR2 YYDKDF (reference sequence). In DNA, the CDR3 is TGTGCCACCAGCGCGGACACTGAAGCTTTCTTT. Its translation: CATSADTEAFF.

The chain links TRBV5-6 to TRBJ1-2; 7 bases fit TRBD1. There are 14 residues in the CDR3. Germline V gene lookup returns CDR1 SGHDT and CDR2 YYEEEE. V was clipped by 4 bases and J by 4 bases; unmatched bases: 7. Here the CDR3 DNA reads TGTGCCAGCAGCGAAACCGGGACAGCCTATGGCTACACCTTC. Translated: CASSETGTAYGYTF.

The V call is TRBV5-6, the J call TRBJ1-2; 7 bases map to TRBD1. V dropped 3 bases and J dropped 8; count of bases not matched to a gene: 4. CDR3 size: 12 residues. Germline values: CDR1 SGHDT, CDR2 YYEEEE. The CDR3 here is CASSSQGHGYTF. DNA of the CDR3: TGTGCCAGCAGCTCACAGGGGCACGGCTACACCTTC. Supplemented by reference TRBV5-6 and TRBJ1-2, the full variable domain reads DAGVTQSPTHLIKTRGQQVTLRCSPKSGHDTVSWYQQALGQGPQFIFQYYEEEERQRGNFPDRFSGHQFPNYSSELNVNALLLGDSALYLCASSSQGHGYTFGSGTRLTVV.

The chain uses TRBV13 and TRBJ1-5; D not certain. The V end lost 5 bases, the J end lost 2 bases, and 10 bases lay between the germline ends. CDR3 size: 14 residues. The V gene's germline CDR1 is PRHDT and CDR2 FYEKMQ (reference sequence). CDR3 region: CASSTGGRNQPQHF. The CDR3 DNA reads as TGTGCCAGCAGCACGGGAGGGCGCAATCAGCCCCAGCATTTT.

V usage is TRBV5-1 and J usage is TRBJ2-2; D possibly corresponds to TRBD2 (6 bases). Germline values: CDR1 SGHRS, CDR2 YFSETQ. V lost 0 bases and J lost 8, with 20 bases in between. This CDR3 contains 17 residues. CDR3 protein: CASSLVPVGTETGELFF. The CDR3 DNA follows: TGCGCCAGCAGCTTGGTTCCGGTCGGGACTGAGACGGGGGAGCTGTTTTTT.

Here the CDR3 reads CASSWDRDTQYF. The CDR3 nucleotides read TGTGCCAGCAGCTGGGACAGGGATACGCAGTATTTT. The J gene is TRBJ2-3, the V gene TRBV7-6, with 8 bases matching TRBD1. The ends lost 4 bases at V and 6 bases at J; junction bases unmatched: 0. CDR1 and CDR2 from the germline V gene are SGHVS and FNYEAQ. The CDR3 covers 12 residues.

The rearrangement uses TRBV23-1 and TRBJ2-6, with 7 bases identical to TRBD1. TRBV23-1 is reported as an ORF; its role is uncertain. The CDR3 loop spans 21 amino acids. The V gene end was trimmed by 3 bases and the J gene end by 0 bases; junction bases not matched to a gene: 17. This CDR3 is CASSHTPLDGDSLSGANVLTF. Written as DNA, the CDR3 is TGCGCCAGCAGTCATACCCCCCTCGATGGGGACAGTCTCTCTGGGGCCAACGTCCTGACTTTC.

CDR3 sequence (DNA): TGTGCCAGCAGCTCGGGACAATCCACCGGGGCCAACGTCCTGACTTTC. This translates into CASSSGQSTGANVLTF. The rearrangement joins TRBV7-6 to TRBJ2-6; a weak D match, TRBD1 (6 bases). The V gene's germline CDR1 is SGHVS and CDR2 FNYEAQ. The germline V and J ends were trimmed by 4 bases and 4 bases, with 14 bases remaining between them. This CDR3 contains 16 residues.

This chain connects TRBV7-9 to TRBJ2-2; D not resolved. Trimming took off 4 bases at V and 0 bases at J, with 9 bases between the two ends. The CDR3 has 15 amino acids. Germline assignment: CDR1 SEHNR and CDR2 FQNEAQ (reference sequence). This chain's CDR3 is CASSSLVPNTGELFF. The DNA for the CDR3 is TGTGCCAGCAGCTCGCTAGTTCCGAACACCGGGGAGCTGTTTTTT.

To note about this clone: Because the CDR3's place on the DNA is in doubt, the DNA is left out and the CDR3 is given as listed by TCRdb. The V gene is TRBV28, the J gene TRBJ1-5; the table gives TRBD1 as D, unverified against the DNA. The germline CDR1 and CDR2 sequences are MDHEN and SYDVKM. The CDR3 sequence runs 16 residues, both termini included. This CDR3 is CASSFLAGAFEEPQHF.